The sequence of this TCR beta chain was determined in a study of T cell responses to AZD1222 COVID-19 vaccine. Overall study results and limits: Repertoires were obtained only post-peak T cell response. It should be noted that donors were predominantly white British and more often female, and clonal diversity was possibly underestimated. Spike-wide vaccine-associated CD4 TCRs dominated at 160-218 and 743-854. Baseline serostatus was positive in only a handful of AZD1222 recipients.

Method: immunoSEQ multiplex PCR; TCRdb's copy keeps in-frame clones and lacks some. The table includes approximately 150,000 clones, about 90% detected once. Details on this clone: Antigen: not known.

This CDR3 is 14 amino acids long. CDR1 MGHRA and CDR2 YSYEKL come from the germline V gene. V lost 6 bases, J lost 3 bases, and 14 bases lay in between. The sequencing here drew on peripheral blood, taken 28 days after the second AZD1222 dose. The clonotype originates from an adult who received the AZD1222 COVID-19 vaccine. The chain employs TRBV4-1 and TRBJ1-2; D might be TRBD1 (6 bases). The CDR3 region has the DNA TGCGCCAGCAGTCAGGGGCGTTTGGACTATGGCTACACCTTC. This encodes CASSQGRLDYGYTF.